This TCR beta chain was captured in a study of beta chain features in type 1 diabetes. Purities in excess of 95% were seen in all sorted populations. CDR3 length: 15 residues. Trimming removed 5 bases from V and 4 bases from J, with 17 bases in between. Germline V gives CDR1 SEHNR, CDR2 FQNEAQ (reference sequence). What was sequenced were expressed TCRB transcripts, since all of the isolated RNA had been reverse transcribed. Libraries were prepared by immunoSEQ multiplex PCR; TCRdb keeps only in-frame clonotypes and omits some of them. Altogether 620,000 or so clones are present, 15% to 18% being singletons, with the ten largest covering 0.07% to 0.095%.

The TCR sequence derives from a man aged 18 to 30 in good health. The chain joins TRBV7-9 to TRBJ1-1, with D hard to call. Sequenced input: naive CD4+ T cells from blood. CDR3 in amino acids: CASSRKREAGTEAFF. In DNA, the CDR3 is TGTGCCAGCAGCCGTAAACGGGAGGCTGGCACTGAAGCTTTCTTT.